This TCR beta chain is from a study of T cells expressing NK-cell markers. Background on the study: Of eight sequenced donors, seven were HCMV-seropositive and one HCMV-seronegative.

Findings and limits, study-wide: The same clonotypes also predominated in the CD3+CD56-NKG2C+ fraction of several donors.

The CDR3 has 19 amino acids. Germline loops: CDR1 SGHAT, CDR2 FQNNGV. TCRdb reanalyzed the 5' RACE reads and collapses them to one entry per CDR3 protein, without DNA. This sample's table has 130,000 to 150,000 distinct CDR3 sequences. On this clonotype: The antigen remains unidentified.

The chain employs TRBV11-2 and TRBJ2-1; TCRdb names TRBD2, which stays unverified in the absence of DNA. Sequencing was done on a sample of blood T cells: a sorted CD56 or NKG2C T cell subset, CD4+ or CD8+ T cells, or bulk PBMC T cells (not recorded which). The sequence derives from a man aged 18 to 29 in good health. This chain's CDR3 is CASSLDGGVAGGPGYEQFF.